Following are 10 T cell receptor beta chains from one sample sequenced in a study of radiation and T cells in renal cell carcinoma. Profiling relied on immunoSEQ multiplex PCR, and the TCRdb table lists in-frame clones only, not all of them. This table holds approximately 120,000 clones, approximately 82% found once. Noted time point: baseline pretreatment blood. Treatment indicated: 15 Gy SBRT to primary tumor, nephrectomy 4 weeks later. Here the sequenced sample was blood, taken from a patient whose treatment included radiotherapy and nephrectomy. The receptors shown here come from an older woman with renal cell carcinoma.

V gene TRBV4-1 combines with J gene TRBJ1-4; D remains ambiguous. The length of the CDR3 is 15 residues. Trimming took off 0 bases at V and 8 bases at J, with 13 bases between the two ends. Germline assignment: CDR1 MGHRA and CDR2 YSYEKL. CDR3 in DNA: TGCGCCAGCAGCCAAGATTTCCGGGTTGGGGAAAAACTGTTTTTT. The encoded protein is CASSQDFRVGEKLFF.

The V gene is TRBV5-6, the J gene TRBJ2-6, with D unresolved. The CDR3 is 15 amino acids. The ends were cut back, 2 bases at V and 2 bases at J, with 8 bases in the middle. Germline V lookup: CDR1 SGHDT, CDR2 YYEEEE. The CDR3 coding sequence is TGTGCCAGCAGCTTCCGGCAAACTGGGGCCAACGTCCTGACTTTC. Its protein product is CASSFRQTGANVLTF.

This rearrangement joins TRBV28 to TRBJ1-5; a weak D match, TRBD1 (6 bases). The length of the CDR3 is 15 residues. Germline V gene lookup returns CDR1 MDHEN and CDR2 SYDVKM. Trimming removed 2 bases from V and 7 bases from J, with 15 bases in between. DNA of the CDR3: TGTGCCAGCAGTTTAAGTGGTAGGGGGAACCAGCCCCAGCATTTT. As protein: CASSLSGRGNQPQHF.

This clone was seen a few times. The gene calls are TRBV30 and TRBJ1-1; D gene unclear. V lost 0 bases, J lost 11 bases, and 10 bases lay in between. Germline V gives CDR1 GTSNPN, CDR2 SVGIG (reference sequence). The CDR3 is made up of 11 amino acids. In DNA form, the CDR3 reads TGTGCCTGGAGTGTACGCGGCCCCGCTTTCTTT. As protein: CAWSVRGPAFF.

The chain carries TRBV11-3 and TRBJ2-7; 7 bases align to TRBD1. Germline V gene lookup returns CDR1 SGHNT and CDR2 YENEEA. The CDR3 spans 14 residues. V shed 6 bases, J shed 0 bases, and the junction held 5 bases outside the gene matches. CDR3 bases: TGTGCCAGCAGTCGGGACAGTAACTCCTACGAGCAGTACTTC. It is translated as CASSRDSNSYEQYF.

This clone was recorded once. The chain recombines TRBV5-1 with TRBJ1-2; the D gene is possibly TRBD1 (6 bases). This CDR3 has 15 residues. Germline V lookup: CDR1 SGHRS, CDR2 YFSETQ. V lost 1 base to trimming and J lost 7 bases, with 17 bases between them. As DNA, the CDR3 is TGCGCCAGCAGCTTGCGCACCGACAGGCCCTCTGGCTACACCTTC. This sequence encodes CASSLRTDRPSGYTF.

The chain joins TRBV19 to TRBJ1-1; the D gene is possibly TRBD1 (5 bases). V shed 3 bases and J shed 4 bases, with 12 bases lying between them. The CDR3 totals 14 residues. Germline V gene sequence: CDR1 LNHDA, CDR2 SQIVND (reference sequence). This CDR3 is CASSILGGATEAFF. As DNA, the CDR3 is TGTGCCAGTAGTATTCTGGGGGGTGCCACTGAAGCTTTCTTT.

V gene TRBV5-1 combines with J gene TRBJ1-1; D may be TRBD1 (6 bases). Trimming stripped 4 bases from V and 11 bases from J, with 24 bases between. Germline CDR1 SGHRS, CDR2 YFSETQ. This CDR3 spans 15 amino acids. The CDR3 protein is CASSKDGTKEVLAFF. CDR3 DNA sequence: TGCGCCAGCAGCAAAGATGGGACAAAAGAAGTTTTGGCTTTCTTT.

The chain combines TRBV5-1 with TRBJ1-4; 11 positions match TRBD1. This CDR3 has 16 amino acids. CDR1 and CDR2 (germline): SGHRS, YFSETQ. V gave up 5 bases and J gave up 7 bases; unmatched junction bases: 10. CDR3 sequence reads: CASSSTVGTGGEKLFF. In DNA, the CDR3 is TGCGCCAGCAGTTCCACGGTGGGGACAGGGGGTGAAAAACTGTTTTTT.

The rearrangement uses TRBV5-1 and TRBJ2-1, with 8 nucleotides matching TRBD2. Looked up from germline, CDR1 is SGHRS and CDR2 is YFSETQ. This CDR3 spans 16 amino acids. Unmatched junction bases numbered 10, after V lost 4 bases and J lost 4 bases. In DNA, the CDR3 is TGCGCCAGCAGCCCCGGGGGGCGGGGGGCATACAATGAGCAGTTCTTC. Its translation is CASSPGGRGAYNEQFF. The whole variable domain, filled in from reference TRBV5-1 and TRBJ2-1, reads KAGVTQTPRYLIKTRGQQVTLSCSPISGHRSVSWYQQTPGQGLQFLFEYFSETQRNKGNFPGRFSGRQFSNSRSEMNVSTLELGDSALYLCASSPGGRGAYNEQFFGPGTRLTVL.